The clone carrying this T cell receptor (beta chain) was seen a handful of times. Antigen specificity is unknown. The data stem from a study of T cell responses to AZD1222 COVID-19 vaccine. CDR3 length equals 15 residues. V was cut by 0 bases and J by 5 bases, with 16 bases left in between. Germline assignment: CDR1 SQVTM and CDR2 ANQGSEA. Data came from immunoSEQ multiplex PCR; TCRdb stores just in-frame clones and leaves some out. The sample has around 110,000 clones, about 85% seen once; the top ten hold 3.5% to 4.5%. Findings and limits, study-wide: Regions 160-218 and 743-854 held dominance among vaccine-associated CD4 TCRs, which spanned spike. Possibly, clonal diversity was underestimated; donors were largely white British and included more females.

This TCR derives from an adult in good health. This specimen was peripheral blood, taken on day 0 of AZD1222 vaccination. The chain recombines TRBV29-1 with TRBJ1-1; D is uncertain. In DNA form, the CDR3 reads TGCAGCGTTGAAGATCGAGGAGGGTCGGGGACTGAAGCTTTCTTT. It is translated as CSVEDRGGSGTEAFF.